This T cell receptor (beta chain) emerged from a study of blood T cell repertoires in COVID-19. Turning to the study itself: The United States, Italy and Spain supplied acute and convalescent COVID-19 samples. PBMCs, B-cell-depleted T cells, or T cells provided the cDNA or gDNA that made up the material.

In the authors' methods: Estimated nucleated cell counts came from reference gene primer amplification. The repertoire was sequenced with immunoSEQ multiplex PCR; TCRdb's copy has only in-frame clones and lacks some. The V and J calls and clone size were taken over from that table, and D and trimming were inferred from the DNA. This table has about 120,000 clones, over 75% appearing once. V shed 8 bases, J shed 2 bases, and the junction held 9 bases outside the gene matches. The CDR3 spans 16 residues. The germline CDR1 and CDR2 sequences are SNHLY and FYNNEI. The sequencing input was peripheral blood. The chain carries TRBV2 and TRBJ1-5, with 10 bases fitting TRBD1. The TCR originated in a woman in her 70s with acute or convalescent COVID-19. This CDR3 is CASGTGADLGNQPQHF. The CDR3 DNA sequence: TGTGCCAGCGGGACAGGGGCGGACCTTGGCAATCAGCCCCAGCATTTT.